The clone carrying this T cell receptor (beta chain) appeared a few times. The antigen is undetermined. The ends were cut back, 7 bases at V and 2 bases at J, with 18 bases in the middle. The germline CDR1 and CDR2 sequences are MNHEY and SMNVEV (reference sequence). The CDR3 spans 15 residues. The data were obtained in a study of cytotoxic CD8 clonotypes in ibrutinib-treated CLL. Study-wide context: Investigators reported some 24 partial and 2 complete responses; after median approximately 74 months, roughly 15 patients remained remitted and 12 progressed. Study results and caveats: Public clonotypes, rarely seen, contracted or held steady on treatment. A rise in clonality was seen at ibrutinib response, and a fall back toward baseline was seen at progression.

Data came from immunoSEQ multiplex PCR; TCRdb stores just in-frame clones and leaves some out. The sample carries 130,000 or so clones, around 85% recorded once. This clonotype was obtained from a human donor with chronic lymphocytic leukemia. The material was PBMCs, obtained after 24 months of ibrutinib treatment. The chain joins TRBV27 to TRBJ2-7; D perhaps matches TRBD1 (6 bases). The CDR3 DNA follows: TGTGCCAGCACCATGTCCCGGGACACTGCCTACGAGCAGTACTTC. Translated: CASTMSRDTAYEQYF.